A selection of T cell receptor beta chains follows, all from one sample in a study of T cells in Graves' hyperthyroidism and ophthalmopathy. TCRdb re-called the multiplex PCR reads through MiXCR, storing one row per CDR3 protein. The sample records 800,000 or so distinct CDR3 sequences, 35% to 40% being singletons. Material: blood. The receptors were sampled from a man between 18 and 29 years old with Graves' hyperthyroidism. CDR3s include the opening cysteine and the closing phenylalanine or tryptophan. Fields, in order: V gene, J gene, clone size, D gene, CDR3 protein, CDR3 DNA. The D gene is left open where the match is weak. Clone size appears in some rows only: once, few, many, or a class for an expanded clone.

TRBV5-1	TRBJ2-5	.	.	CASSLGGRTGEETQYF	TGCGCCAGCAGCTTGGGTGGAAGAACGGGGGAAGAGACCCAGTACTTC
TRBV7-2	TRBJ2-2	.	TRBD2	CASSRSAGGNTGELFF	TGTGCCAGCAGCCGAAGTGCGGGAGGGAACACCGGGGAGCTGTTTTTT
TRBV9	TRBJ1-1	.	.	CASSSRGSPFSNTEAFF	TGTGCCAGCAGCTCCCGCGGCAGCCCTTTCTCGAACACTGAAGCTTTCTTT
TRBV20-1	TRBJ1-4	many	.	CSARPGHMNEKLFF	TGCAGTGCTAGGCCGGGACACATGAATGAAAAACTGTTTTTT
TRBV4-1	TRBJ1-1	.	.	CASSQDRDLTEAFF	TGCGCCAGCAGCCAAGATCGGGACCTCACTGAAGCTTTCTTT
TRBV10-2	TRBJ2-7	many	TRBD1	CASTPGTGGYEQYF	TGCGCCAGTACGCCCGGGACAGGGGGATACGAGCAGTACTTC
TRBV9	TRBJ1-1	.	TRBD1	CASSVGQGISYTEAFF	TGTGCCAGCAGCGTAGGACAGGGAATTTCGTACACTGAAGCTTTCTTT
TRBV7-2	TRBJ1-3	.	.	CASSWGGLWKHHIF	TGTGCCAGCAGCTGGGGGGGACTCTGGAAACACCATATATTT
TRBV3-1	TRBJ2-5	.	TRBD2	CASSHISGGGVPTQYF	TGTGCCAGCAGCCATATCAGCGGGGGAGGGGTTCCGACCCAGTACTTC
TRBV12-3/TRBV12-4	TRBJ1-5	once	TRBD1	CASSALGQGGNQPQHF	TGTGCCAGCAGTGCATTGGGACAGGGAGGAAATCAGCCCCAGCATTTT
TRBV5-1	TRBJ2-7	.	.	CASSSGQHEQYF	TGTGCCAGCAGCTCCGGACAGCACGAGCAGTACTTC
TRBV7-8	TRBJ2-5	many	TRBD2	CASSLLAGGPETQYF	TGTGCCAGCAGCTTACTAGCGGGGGGGCCAGAGACCCAGTACTTC
TRBV2	TRBJ1-3	many	.	CASSDARSGNTIYF	TGTGCCAGCAGTGACGCGCGCTCTGGAAACACCATATATTTT
TRBV29-1	TRBJ1-5	many	.	CSVVDGNQPQHF	TGCAGCGTTGTCGACGGCAATCAGCCCCAGCATTTT
TRBV2	TRBJ2-7	many	.	CASSVLLNHEQYF	TGTGCCAGCAGTGTTCTTTTGAACCACGAGCAGTACTTC
TRBV6-5	TRBJ1-2	few	.	CASWGNYGYTF	TGTGCCAGCTGGGGGAACTATGGCTACACCTTC
TRBV6-6	TRBJ1-1	.	TRBD1	CASKGGQGKTEAFF	TGTGCCAGCAAAGGGGGACAGGGCAAGACTGAAGCTTTCTTT
TRBV12-3/TRBV12-4	TRBJ2-2	.	TRBD1	CASSSTQGNGELFF	TGTGCCAGCAGTTCCACACAGGGGAACGGGGAGCTGTTTTTT
TRBV12-3/TRBV12-4	TRBJ2-7	.	.	CASSYDQGTYEQYF	TGTGCCAGCAGTTACGACCAGGGTACCTACGAGCAGTACTTC
TRBV6-1	TRBJ2-7	.	.	CASSERDLPHEQYF	TGTGCCAGCAGTGAAAGGGACCTCCCCCACGAGCAGTACTTC
TRBV5-8	TRBJ1-2	many	.	CASSFWPEDGYTF	TGTGCCAGCAGCTTCTGGCCAGAGGATGGCTACACCTTC
TRBV9	TRBJ1-1	.	TRBD1	CASSTDRVGTEAFF	TGTGCCAGCAGCACCGACAGGGTTGGCACTGAAGCTTTCTTT
TRBV20-1	TRBJ1-4	.	.	CSARFTARVYEKLFF	TGCAGTGCTAGATTTACAGCCAGGGTTTATGAAAAACTGTTTTTT
TRBV19	TRBJ2-2	few	.	CASSSGQSDTGELFF	TGTGCCAGTAGTAGCGGACAGTCGGACACCGGGGAGCTGTTTTTT
TRBV5-1	TRBJ1-4	once	TRBD1	CASSLSQGNGLFF	TGCGCCAGCAGCTTGTCACAGGGGAACGGACTGTTTTTT
TRBV2	TRBJ1-4	many	.	CASTESASALATNEKLFF	TGTGCCAGCACCGAGTCCGCGTCCGCACTCGCAACTAATGAAAAACTGTTTTTT
TRBV29-1	TRBJ1-1	many	TRBD1	CSGATGEAFF	TGCAGCGGTGCGACAGGGGAAGCTTTCTTT
TRBV5-1	TRBJ2-7	few	.	CASSLSGNSYEQYF	TGCGCCAGCAGCTTGTCAGGGAACTCCTACGAGCAGTACTTC
TRBV6-5	TRBJ2-5	few	.	CASSPNPGGETQYF	TGTGCCAGCAGCCCAAATCCCGGTGGGGAGACCCAGTACTTC
TRBV29-1	TRBJ2-3	.	TRBD2	CSGEGIADTQYF	TGCAGCGGGGAGGGTATCGCAGATACGCAGTATTTT
TRBV7-2	TRBJ1-2	many	TRBD1	CASSDRQGQDGYTF	TGTGCCAGCAGCGACAGACAGGGTCAGGATGGCTACACCTTC
TRBV12-3/TRBV12-4	TRBJ1-2	.	.	CASSRDLNGYTF	TGTGCCAGCAGCCGCGATCTCAATGGCTACACCTTC
TRBV12-3/TRBV12-4	TRBJ1-5	.	.	CASGHHNLNQPQHF	TGTGCTAGTGGCCACCACAACCTCAATCAGCCCCAGCATTTT
TRBV5-1	TRBJ1-1	.	.	CASKRGFDGVWNTEAFF	TGCGCCAGCAAACGGGGCTTTGACGGGGTATGGAACACTGAAGCTTTCTTT
TRBV6-5	TRBJ2-2	.	.	CASSYLAGELFF	TGTGCCAGCAGTTACCTAGCCGGGGAGCTGTTTTTT
TRBV4-3	TRBJ1-5	.	.	CASSQDLAGIQPQHF	TGCGCCAGCAGCCAAGATCTGGCAGGGATCCAGCCCCAGCATTTT
TRBV10-3	TRBJ2-2	many	.	CAISGDDKGELFF	TGTGCCATCAGTGGGGACGACAAGGGGGAGCTGTTTTTT
TRBV29-1	TRBJ1-1	many	.	CSVLQGNTEAFF	TGCAGCGTCCTACAGGGGAACACTGAAGCTTTCTTT
TRBV7-3	TRBJ2-5	.	.	CASSHEDF	TGCGCCAGCAGCCACGAAGACTTT
TRBV7-8	TRBJ2-5	.	TRBD2	CASSFDGGNGETQYF	TGTGCCAGCAGCTTTGACGGGGGGAACGGAGAGACCCAGTACTTC
TRBV5-4	TRBJ1-4	.	TRBD1	CASRRDRGRKLFF	TGTGCCAGCAGGAGGGACAGGGGACGGAAACTGTTTTTT
TRBV10-3	TRBJ2-7	.	.	CARSLGASYEQYF	TGTGCCCGCAGTTTGGGGGCATCCTACGAGCAGTACTTC
TRBV6-5	TRBJ1-1	few	.	CASSYSGSTEAFF	TGTGCCAGCAGTTACTCGGGATCCACTGAAGCTTTCTTT
TRBV7-3	TRBJ2-2	many	.	CASMAGTGELFF	TGTGCCAGCATGGCGGGAACCGGGGAGCTGTTTTTT
TRBV11-3	TRBJ1-1	.	TRBD1	CASSIQGFEAFF	TGTGCCAGCAGCATACAGGGGTTTGAAGCTTTCTTT
TRBV4-1	TRBJ2-2	.	.	CASSDSFTGEPFF	TGCGCCAGCTCGGACAGCTTCACCGGGGAGCCGTTTTTT
TRBV9	TRBJ1-5	.	.	CASSVEGKLSQPQHF	TGTGCCAGCAGCGTAGAGGGGAAGCTTTCGCAGCCCCAGCATTTT
TRBV20-1	TRBJ1-1	.	.	CSARGGTNQAFF	TGCAGTGCTAGAGGGGGGACTAATCAAGCTTTCTTT
TRBV5-5	TRBJ2-5	many	TRBD2	CASSFSGTSGETQYF	TGTGCCAGCAGCTTCTCCGGGACTAGCGGGGAGACCCAGTACTTC
TRBV15	TRBJ1-4	many	TRBD1	CATSGGQTGGNEKLFF	TGTGCCACCAGCGGGGGCCAGACAGGGGGTAATGAAAAACTGTTTTTT